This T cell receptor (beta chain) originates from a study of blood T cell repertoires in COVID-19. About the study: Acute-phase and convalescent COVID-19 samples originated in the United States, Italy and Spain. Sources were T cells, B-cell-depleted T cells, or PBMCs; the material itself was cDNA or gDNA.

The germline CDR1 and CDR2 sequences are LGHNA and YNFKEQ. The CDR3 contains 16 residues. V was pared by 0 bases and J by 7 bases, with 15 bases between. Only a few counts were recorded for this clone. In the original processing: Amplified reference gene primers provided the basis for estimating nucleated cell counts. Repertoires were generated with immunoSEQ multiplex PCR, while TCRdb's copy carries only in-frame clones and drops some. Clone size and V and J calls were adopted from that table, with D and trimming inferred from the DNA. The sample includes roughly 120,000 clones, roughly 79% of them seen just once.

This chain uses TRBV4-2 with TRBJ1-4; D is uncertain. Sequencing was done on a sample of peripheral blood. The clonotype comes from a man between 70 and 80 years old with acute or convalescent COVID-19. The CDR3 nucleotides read TGTGCCAGCAGCCAAGAATTAGGTCAGGAAGGTGAAAAACTGTTTTTT. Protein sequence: CASSQELGQEGEKLFF.